This is a list of T cell receptor beta chains from one sample in a study of blood T cells in healthy people across ages. TCRdb reanalysed the 5' RACE reads using MiXCR and keeps one entry per CDR3 protein. The sample contains about 750,000 distinct CDR3 sequences, roughly 50% of which appear only once. The sequenced material came from blood. All receptors derive from a man at least 80 years old in good health. CDR3s include the opening cysteine and the closing phenylalanine or tryptophan. The D gene is left open where the match is weak. Where a row states a size, it is once, few, many or the class of an expanded clone; other rows omit it.

CDR3nt | CDR3aa | d_gene | v_gene | abundance | j_gene
TGTGCCAGCAGCCTGGGACAGGCAGACAATCAGCCCCAGCATTTT | CASSLGQADNQPQHF | TRBD1 | TRBV7-9 | . | TRBJ1-5
TGTGCCAGCAGCCAGTTAGCGGGGGCCGGGAACAATGAGCAGTTCTTC | CASSQLAGAGNNEQFF | TRBD2 | TRBV4-2 | few | TRBJ2-1
TGTGCCAGCATGCGCAGGGGTCCAGATACGCAGTATTTT | CASMRRGPDTQYF | . | TRBV2 | few | TRBJ2-3
TGCGCCAGTCGACAGGACCTCCGCGGGAACACTGAAGCTTTCTTT | CASRQDLRGNTEAFF | . | TRBV5-1 | . | TRBJ1-1
TGCGCCAGCAGCTTGGAGGGACTACCCTACGAGCAGTACTTC | CASSLEGLPYEQYF | TRBD2 | TRBV5-1 | . | TRBJ2-7
TGCAGTGCACATCAAAAGAGGGGTTCACCCCTCCACTTT | CSAHQKRGSPLHF | . | TRBV20-1 | . | TRBJ1-6
TGTGCCAGCAGCCCCGGAGAGCGACTAGCGTATGAGACCCAGTACTTC | CASSPGERLAYETQYF | TRBD2 | TRBV3-1 | . | TRBJ2-5
TGTGCCAGCAGCCACGGGGGCGCATCGGGGGAGCAGTACTTC | CASSHGGASGEQYF | . | TRBV3-1 | . | TRBJ2-7
TGTGCCAGCAGTACAGGGGGCGGGAACCAAGAGACCCAGTACTTC | CASSTGGGNQETQYF | TRBD1 | TRBV27 | few | TRBJ2-5
TGCGCCAGCAGCTTGAGGACTAGCGGGAGGCCTGTCCAAGAGACCCAGTACTTC | CASSLRTSGRPVQETQYF | TRBD2 | TRBV5-1 | . | TRBJ2-5
TGTGCCAGCAGCTTGAAGGGTACGACCACTGAAGCTTTCTTT | CASSLKGTTTEAFF | . | TRBV7-9 | . | TRBJ1-1
TGCGCCAGCAGCTTGAGCGGACAGGGGAACCACGAGCAGTACTTC | CASSLSGQGNHEQYF | TRBD1 | TRBV5-1 | . | TRBJ2-7
TGTGCCAGCATGCGCGGGAGACCCCGGGGACCCGGGGAGCTGTTTTTT | CASMRGRPRGPGELFF | TRBD2 | TRBV25-1 | . | TRBJ2-2
TGTGCCAGCAGTCCCCGTGGACAAGCCTACGAGCAGTACTTC | CASSPRGQAYEQYF | . | TRBV2 | few | TRBJ2-7
TGCAGTGCTAGGTTGCGGGGCCCCAATCAGCCCCAGCATTTT | CSARLRGPNQPQHF | . | TRBV20-1 | . | TRBJ1-5
TGTGCCAGCAGCTCCGGGTTGGTCTTGAATTCACCCCTCCACTTT | CASSSGLVLNSPLHF | . | TRBV7-2 | few | TRBJ1-6
TGTGCCAGCAGTGGAGAACGCGGGACCACCCGTTTGCACAGATACGCGTATTTT | CASSGERGTTRLHRYAYF | . | TRBV2 | . | TRBJ2-3
TGTGCCAGCAGCCTCCATAGCGGGAGGGACCCCTACGAGCAGTACTTC | CASSLHSGRDPYEQYF | TRBD2 | TRBV13 | medium-sized | TRBJ2-7
TGTGCCAGCAGTTTGGGTCCTTTGGTCACAGATACGCAGTATTTT | CASSLGPLVTDTQYF | . | TRBV27 | . | TRBJ2-3
TGTGCCAGCAGTGTACCGGGACAGGGGGATACGCAGTATTTT | CASSVPGQGDTQYF | TRBD1 | TRBV28 | . | TRBJ2-3
TGCGCCAGCAGTCTCGTAGCCCAAGAGACCCAGTACTTC | CASSLVAQETQYF | . | TRBV4-1 | few | TRBJ2-5
TGTGCCAGCAGCGCCCACGGACTAGCGGAGGTCAATGAGCAGTTCTTC | CASSAHGLAEVNEQFF | TRBD2 | TRBV9 | few | TRBJ2-1